This record looks at one TCR beta chain sequence and its context. This record comes from a study of regulatory T cells in long-lasting Graves disease. Library construction for TCR beta used iRepertoire HTBI primers and Arm-PCR of CDR3 regions. TCRdb called the multiplex PCR reads again in MiXCR, with one record for every CDR3 protein. The table includes about 460,000 distinct CDR3 sequences, around a fifth detected once. Documented time point: persistent/refractory GD, antithyroid drugs over 5 years with positive TRAb. The TCR library was made from RNA that had been extracted from PBMCs in TRIzol. The CDR3 is 12 residues long. V lost 1 base and J lost 11, with 10 bases in between. Germline CDR1 and CDR2: SGHAT and FQNNGV.

This clonotype was obtained from a female donor with Graves disease. The sample consisted of peripheral blood mononuclear cells (PBMCs), taken when the disease was refractory, from a patient treated with antithyroid drugs. V usage is TRBV11-2 and J usage is TRBJ2-3; no clear D gene. The CDR3 bases are TGTGCCAGCAGCTTAGTTGGAGTCGGGCAGTATTTT. As protein: CASSLVGVGQYF.